The next 21 T cell receptor beta chains were all read from a single sample in a study of CD8 T cell repertoires and HIV-1 epitope variants. Profiling relied on immunoSEQ multiplex PCR, and the TCRdb table lists in-frame clones only, not all of them. The table shows thousands of clones, with 71% occurring only once. The antigens for these receptors are not known. Source material: cultured CD8+ T cells derived from PBMCs. The receptors here all came from a male donor with HIV.

The DNA for the CDR3 is TGCGCCAGCAGCCAAGGAGATGAAGGGCGGCCTCTCCACTTT. Translated: CASSQGDEGRPLHF. This rearrangement joins TRBV4-3 to TRBJ1-6; D ambiguous. Germline V gene sequence: CDR1 LGHNA, CDR2 YSLEER. This CDR3 region has 14 residues. V was trimmed by 1 base and J by 16 bases, leaving 17 bases between them.

The rearrangement links TRBV19 to TRBJ1-3, with a weak D call TRBD1 (6 bases). The germline CDR1 and CDR2 sequences are LNHDA and SQIVND (reference sequence). V lost 4 bases and J 2 bases, leaving 12 bases between the germline ends. The CDR3 runs 15 residues. The chain's CDR3 is CASSTNGGPGNTIYF. The CDR3 DNA sequence: TGTGCCAGTAGTACGAACGGGGGGCCTGGAAACACCATATATTTT. Filled out from reference TRBV19 and TRBJ1-3, the complete variable domain reads DGGITQSPKYLFRKEGQNVTLSCEQNLNHDAMYWYRQDPGQGLRLIYYSQIVNDFQKGDIAEGYSVSREKKESFPLTVTSAQKNPTAFYLCASSTNGGPGNTIYFGEGSWLTVV.

The chain joins TRBV6-5 to TRBJ2-7; 11 bases line up with TRBD2. Germline trimming cut 0 bases from V and 1 base from J; bases unmatched to any gene: 2. Per the germline V gene, CDR1 is MNHEY and CDR2 is SVGAGI. The CDR3 has 16 residues. CDR3 protein: CASSYSTSGASYEQYF. The CDR3 DNA is TGTGCCAGCAGTTACTCGACTAGCGGGGCATCCTACGAGCAGTACTTC.

V and J are TRBV28 and TRBJ2-1; 9 positions match TRBD2. This CDR3 has 16 residues. V lost 5 bases, J lost 0 bases, and 5 bases stayed unmatched. Per the germline V gene, CDR1 is MDHEN and CDR2 is SYDVKM. The CDR3 coding sequence is TGTGCCAGCAGTCCACTAGCGGGCAACTCCTACAATGAGCAGTTCTTC. Translated, it gives CASSPLAGNSYNEQFF.

This chain joins TRBV28 and TRBJ2-7; D may correspond to TRBD1 or TRBD2 (7 bases each). V lost 6 bases and J 0 bases, leaving 12 bases between the germline ends. The length of the CDR3 is 14 residues. Germline V lookup: CDR1 MDHEN, CDR2 SYDVKM. CDR3 coding DNA: TGTGCCAGCAGCCCAGGGGGGGACTCCTACGAGCAGTACTTC. It encodes CASSPGGDSYEQYF.

The V call is TRBV14, the J call TRBJ2-7; TRBD1 is a possible D gene (5 bases). Germline CDR1 is SGHDN and CDR2 is FVKESK. CDR3 length: 13 residues. The V gene lost 3 bases and the J gene lost 3 bases, with 9 bases spanning the gap. CDR3 amino acids: CASSHYQGYEQYF. The CDR3 bases are TGTGCCAGCAGCCATTACCAGGGCTACGAGCAGTACTTC.

The rearrangement links TRBV19 to TRBJ2-1; maybe TRBD2 (6 bases). The CDR3 loop spans 13 amino acids. The V gene lost 10 bases and the J gene lost 2 bases, with 12 bases spanning the gap. The V gene's germline CDR1 is LNHDA and CDR2 SQIVND (reference sequence). CDR3 nucleotide sequence: TGTGCCACCGAAACTAGCACCTACAATGAGCAGTTCTTC. Translation gives CATETSTYNEQFF.

The V gene is TRBV30, the J gene TRBJ2-1; D is unclear. V was pared by 3 bases and J by 9 bases, with 12 bases between. The CDR3 is 12 residues long. Germline-derived CDR1 and CDR2 are GTSNPN and SVGIG (reference sequence). Here the CDR3 DNA reads TGTGCCTGGAGACGGTGGGAAAGTGAGCAGTTCTTC. It encodes CAWRRWESEQFF.

V and J are TRBV27 and TRBJ2-7; 11 bases align to TRBD2. V lost 1 base, J lost 3 bases, and 2 bases stayed unmatched. This CDR3 region has 15 residues. From germline, CDR1 is MNHEY and CDR2 SMNVEV (reference sequence). CDR3 sequence (DNA): TGTGCCAGCAGTTTATACCTAGCGGGGGGCTACGAGCAGTACTTC. Translating it yields CASSLYLAGGYEQYF.

The CDR3 sequence is CASSLVSADTQYF. The CDR3 DNA follows: TGTGCCAGCAGCTTAGTCTCGGCAGATACGCAGTATTTT. The V call is TRBV7-9, the J call TRBJ2-3; D is ambiguous. Germline loops: CDR1 SEHNR, CDR2 FQNEAQ (reference sequence). This CDR3 has 13 residues. V lost 1 base, J lost 4 bases, and 6 bases lay in between.

The J gene is TRBJ1-2, the V gene TRBV9; D is possibly TRBD1 (5 bases). CDR1 is SGDLS, CDR2 YYNGEE, per germline. The CDR3 length is 13 residues. Trimming took 0 bases from V and 4 from J, leaving 7 bases between them. The CDR3 region has the DNA TGTGCCAGCAGCGTAGGGGACGGCTATGGCTACACCTTC. Translating gives CASSVGDGYGYTF.

The chain couples TRBV2 to TRBJ1-1, with D perhaps TRBD1 (5 bases). CDR1 is SNHLY and CDR2 is FYNNEI in the germline V gene. V lost 4 bases to trimming and J lost 1 base, with 13 bases between them. The CDR3 is made up of 15 amino acids. This CDR3 is CASSAESDTNTEAFF. CDR3 bases: TGTGCCAGCAGTGCCGAATCGGACACGAACACTGAAGCTTTCTTT.

This chain connects TRBV5-1 to TRBJ2-1; 8 bases align to TRBD1. Germline assignment: CDR1 SGHRS and CDR2 YFSETQ. V shed 4 bases and J 10 bases; nucleotides not matched to a gene: 7. The CDR3 consists of 13 residues. CDR3 in DNA: TGCGCCAGCAGCCGTGGGACAGGTAACGAGCAGTTCTTC. It yields the protein CASSRGTGNEQFF.

The CDR3 sequence is CASSPSASDRGGEKLFF. DNA for the CDR3: TGTGCCAGCTCACCGTCAGCCAGCGACAGGGGGGGCGAAAAACTGTTTTTT. V usage is TRBV18 and J usage is TRBJ1-4; 9 positions agree with TRBD1. The germline V gene has CDR1 KGHSH and CDR2 LQKENI. V shed 3 bases, J shed 8 bases, and the junction held 13 bases outside the gene matches. The CDR3 sequence is 17 residues long.

The chain joins TRBV5-8 to TRBJ2-7, with TRBD1 matching over 8 bases. The CDR3 is made up of 17 amino acids. Germline V gene sequence: CDR1 SGHTS, CDR2 YDEGEE. Trimming at V came to 4 bases and at J to 3 bases, leaving 15 bases not matched to a gene. Here the CDR3 DNA reads TGTGCCAGCAGCCCTTACGATCCGGACAGGGAATACTACGAGCAGTACTTC. It is translated as CASSPYDPDREYYEQYF.

V and J are TRBV14 and TRBJ1-1, with D unclear. The CDR3 loop spans 15 amino acids. The germline V and J ends were trimmed by 0 bases and 3 bases, with 11 bases remaining between them. Germline V gene data show CDR1 as SGHDN and CDR2 as FVKESK. CDR3 in DNA: TGTGCCAGCAGCCAAGAACGGAGCTTTGACACTGAAGCTTTCTTT. Translating it yields CASSQERSFDTEAFF.

The chain employs TRBV7-6 and TRBJ1-2; D remains ambiguous. Between the trimmed V and J ends, which lost 5 bases and 4 bases, there was a span of 5 bases. Looked up from germline, CDR1 is SGHVS and CDR2 is FNYEAQ. The CDR3 covers 11 residues. Here the CDR3 DNA reads TGTGCCAGCAGCAATGCCTATGGCTACACCTTC. Its protein is CASSNAYGYTF.

The chain links TRBV19 to TRBJ2-1, with 7 bases that match TRBD1. Germline V lookup: CDR1 LNHDA, CDR2 SQIVND (reference sequence). V dropped 5 bases and J dropped 2; count of bases not matched to a gene: 3. This CDR3 is 14 amino acids long. CDR3 nucleotide sequence: TGTGCCAGTAGTGAAGGGGGCCCCTACAATGAGCAGTTCTTC. This codes for CASSEGGPYNEQFF.

This rearrangement joins TRBV7-8 to TRBJ2-1; D may correspond to TRBD1 or TRBD2 (5 bases each). Trimming removed 0 bases at V and 9 bases at J, with 15 bases between. There are 15 residues in the CDR3. The germline CDR1 and CDR2 sequences are SGHVS and FQNEAQ. The CDR3 DNA follows: TGTGCCAGCAGCTTAGCGCTGGGGGTTGGGACTGAGCAGTTCTTC. This encodes CASSLALGVGTEQFF.

The chain recombines TRBV2 with TRBJ1-1; tentatively, D is TRBD1 (5 bases). V was cut by 6 bases and J by 1 base, with 6 bases left in between. The V gene's germline CDR1 is SNHLY and CDR2 FYNNEI. The CDR3 sequence is 12 residues long. CDR3 DNA: TGTGCCAGCAGCCAGGGGAACACTGAAGCTTTCTTT. It translates to CASSQGNTEAFF.

This clone is judged large (0.1 to 1%). The rearrangement uses TRBV7-8 and TRBJ2-1, with 9 bases that match TRBD1. The junction had 0 bases not matched to a gene; V was cut back by 0 bases and J by 0 bases. The CDR3 runs 16 residues. The germline gives CDR1 SGHVS, CDR2 FQNEAQ. The CDR3 DNA reads TGTGCCAGCAGCTTAGCGGGACAGGGCTCCTACAATGAGCAGTTCTTC. This encodes CASSLAGQGSYNEQFF.